This is a list of T cell receptor beta chains from one sample in a study of T cells in Graves' hyperthyroidism and ophthalmopathy. TCRdb processed the multiplex PCR reads anew with MiXCR; each CDR3 protein has one entry. The sample comprises about 590,000 distinct CDR3 sequences, 11% to 15% of which are singletons, and over 6% rests with the top ten. The sample consisted of blood. The receptors here all came from a woman aged 18-29 years with Graves' ophthalmopathy. Each CDR3 is given with its conserved first and last residue. The order of the fields is clone size, D gene, V gene, J gene, CDR3 DNA, CDR3 protein. D genes are given only for firm matches. The listing skips clone size in some rows; elsewhere it reads once, few, many or a size class.

size: many
D: -
V: TRBV20-1
J: TRBJ1-1
DNA: TGCAGTGCTAGACCTTTGCAGGGCACTGAAGCTTTCTTT
CDR3: CSARPLQGTEAFF

size: many
D: TRBD2
V: TRBV9
J: TRBJ2-7
DNA: TGTGCCAGCAGCGTAGGACTAGCGGGAGCAATGGGCGAGCAGTACTTC
CDR3: CASSVGLAGAMGEQYF

size: many
D: -
V: TRBV20-1
J: TRBJ1-5
DNA: TGCAGTGCTCAGATTAATAGCAATCAGCCCCAGCATTTT
CDR3: CSAQINSNQPQHF

size: many
D: TRBD2
V: TRBV2
J: TRBJ2-5
DNA: TGTGCCAGCAGGTTAGCGGGAGGGCGTAGAGAGACCCAGTACTTC
CDR3: CASRLAGGRRETQYF

size: -
D: -
V: TRBV6-5
J: TRBJ2-7
DNA: TGTGCCAGCAGTTACTCAAGGACGGATATCTACGAGCAGTACTTC
CDR3: CASSYSRTDIYEQYF

size: many
D: -
V: TRBV7-2
J: TRBJ2-5
DNA: TGTGCCAGCAGCCCACGCCGGGCTGTGAGGGGCCAAGAGACCCAGTACTTC
CDR3: CASSPRRAVRGQETQYF

size: few
D: -
V: TRBV29-1
J: TRBJ2-4
DNA: TGCAGCGTTGAAGGTGAGGCCCCGGCAGCCAAAAACATTCAGTACTTC
CDR3: CSVEGEAPAAKNIQYF

size: few
D: TRBD1
V: TRBV6-1
J: TRBJ2-2
DNA: TGTGCCAGCAGTGACACTACAGGGGGCACCGGGGAGCTGTTTTTT
CDR3: CASSDTTGGTGELFF

size: -
D: -
V: TRBV6-1
J: TRBJ1-5
DNA: TGTGCCAGCAGTGAAGCGGCAGGAGGCAATCAGCCCCAGCATTTT
CDR3: CASSEAAGGNQPQHF

size: many
D: TRBD2
V: TRBV12-3/TRBV12-4
J: TRBJ2-1
DNA: TGTGCCAGCAGCGGACGACTAGCGGGCGAGCAGTTCTTC
CDR3: CASSGRLAGEQFF

size: -
D: -
V: TRBV7-9
J: TRBJ2-3
DNA: TGTGCCAGCAGCTTATTCGGATTAGCGGAGGGGGGAAAGTCCACAGATACGCAGTATTTT
CDR3: CASSLFGLAEGGKSTDTQYF

size: -
D: -
V: TRBV20-1
J: TRBJ1-4
DNA: TGCAGTGCCCGTGGCGGGAGTGAAAAACTGTTTTTT
CDR3: CSARGGSEKLFF

size: many
D: -
V: TRBV7-9
J: TRBJ2-7
DNA: TGTGCCAGCAGCTTATTGCTATCGGACAGCTACGAGCAGTACTTC
CDR3: CASSLLLSDSYEQYF

size: -
D: -
V: TRBV25-1
J: TRBJ2-1
DNA: TGTGCCAGAAGCGGGCAGGGCCTGAGCTCCTACAATGAGCAGTTCTTC
CDR3: CARSGQGLSSYNEQFF

size: -
D: -
V: TRBV4-1
J: TRBJ2-5
DNA: TGCGCCAGCAGCCAAGGGGACTACCAAGAGACCCAGTACTTC
CDR3: CASSQGDYQETQYF

size: -
D: -
V: TRBV5-1
J: TRBJ1-3
DNA: TGCGCCAGCAGCTTAGGACGCTCTGGAAACACCATATATTTT
CDR3: CASSLGRSGNTIYF

size: -
D: TRBD1
V: TRBV11-2
J: TRBJ2-2
DNA: TGTGCCAGCAGCTCAAACCCGGGACAGGGAGGGACCGGGGAGCTGTTTTTT
CDR3: CASSSNPGQGGTGELFF

size: many
D: -
V: TRBV2
J: TRBJ2-1
DNA: TGTGCCAGCAGTGTGTCTATCCTCCTTAGCCGCGAGCAGTTCTTC
CDR3: CASSVSILLSREQFF

size: many
D: -
V: TRBV7-2
J: TRBJ2-7
DNA: TGTGCCAGCAGCTTTAGGTACGGTCGAAGCTACGAGCAGTACTTC
CDR3: CASSFRYGRSYEQYF

size: many
D: -
V: TRBV28
J: TRBJ2-7
DNA: TGTGCCAGCAGTTTATACCCTTCTAACTACGAGCAGTACTTC
CDR3: CASSLYPSNYEQYF

size: few
D: -
V: TRBV4-1
J: TRBJ2-7
DNA: TGCGCCAGCAGTGAGGGGGGGTTCTCCTACGAGCAGTACTTC
CDR3: CASSEGGFSYEQYF

size: -
D: -
V: TRBV7-3
J: TRBJ1-1
DNA: TGTGCCAGCAGCTCCGGGGGGCAGTACGCTGAAGCTTTCTTT
CDR3: CASSSGGQYAEAFF

size: many
D: TRBD2
V: TRBV7-9
J: TRBJ2-1
DNA: TGTGCCAGCAGCTTAGTTGGCAGCGGGAGAAGATATGAGCAGTTCTTC
CDR3: CASSLVGSGRRYEQFF

size: many
D: TRBD1
V: TRBV12-3/TRBV12-4
J: TRBJ2-4
DNA: TGTGCCAGCAGTTTAGACAGGGGAGTAGCCAAAAACATTCAGTACTTC
CDR3: CASSLDRGVAKNIQYF

size: few
D: -
V: TRBV7-2
J: TRBJ2-1
DNA: TGTGCCAGCAGCTCCAGTGTAGGGGGGGGGGGTGAGCAGTTCTTC
CDR3: CASSSSVGGGGEQFF

size: -
D: -
V: TRBV28
J: TRBJ1-6
DNA: TGTGCCAGCAGTTATGAAAGGAATTCACCCCTCCACTTT
CDR3: CASSYERNSPLHF

size: -
D: TRBD2
V: TRBV4-1
J: TRBJ2-1
DNA: TGCGCCAGCAGCCGGGGACTAGCGGGAGGGCCAAATGAGCAGTTCTTC
CDR3: CASSRGLAGGPNEQFF

size: many
D: TRBD2
V: TRBV6-1
J: TRBJ2-7
DNA: TGTGCCAGCAGCCCAAGGACTAGCGGGAACGAGCAGTACTTC
CDR3: CASSPRTSGNEQYF

size: few
D: -
V: TRBV29-1
J: TRBJ1-4
DNA: TGCAGCGTAGCCACAGGGTCAAGGGCTAATGAAAAACTGTTTTTT
CDR3: CSVATGSRANEKLFF

size: few
D: -
V: TRBV5-1
J: TRBJ2-5
DNA: TGCGCCAGCAGCTTGGGACTCCGGAGGGAAGAGACCCAGTACTTC
CDR3: CASSLGLRREETQYF

size: many
D: TRBD2
V: TRBV5-6
J: TRBJ2-5
DNA: TGTGCCAGCAGCTCCCTAATGGGACTAGCGGGAGGGATCTGGGAAGAGACCCAGTACTTC
CDR3: CASSSLMGLAGGIWEETQYF

size: -
D: -
V: TRBV19
J: TRBJ1-2
DNA: TGTGCCAGTAGTACCCTACAGCGGCTTATGCACGGCTACACCTTC
CDR3: CASSTLQRLMHGYTF

size: many
D: -
V: TRBV30
J: TRBJ2-1
DNA: TGTGCCTGGAGTGTATTGGCTAGACCCTACAATGAGCAGTTCTTC
CDR3: CAWSVLARPYNEQFF

size: many
D: TRBD1
V: TRBV11-3
J: TRBJ1-1
DNA: TGTGCCAGCAGCTCGGGACAGATTAATGAAGCTTTCTTT
CDR3: CASSSGQINEAFF

size: many
D: -
V: TRBV20-1
J: TRBJ1-4
DNA: TGCAGTGCTAGAGGAGCAGGAGCAACTAATGAAAAACTGTTTTTT
CDR3: CSARGAGATNEKLFF

size: -
D: -
V: TRBV15
J: TRBJ1-4
DNA: TGTGCCACCAGCTCACGGGGGAGGGATGAAAAACTGTTTTTT
CDR3: CATSSRGRDEKLFF

size: many
D: -
V: TRBV6-5
J: TRBJ2-7
DNA: TGTGCCAGCAGTTACGCCGGGCCCACCTCCTACGAGCAGTACTTC
CDR3: CASSYAGPTSYEQYF

size: many
D: -
V: TRBV11-2
J: TRBJ1-2
DNA: TGTGCCAGCAGCTTAAACGTACGGCCTAACTATGGCTACACCTTC
CDR3: CASSLNVRPNYGYTF

size: -
D: TRBD1
V: TRBV9
J: TRBJ1-4
DNA: TGTGCCAGCAGCGAGGGACAGAATGAAAAACTGTTTTTT
CDR3: CASSEGQNEKLFF

size: few
D: TRBD2
V: TRBV24-1
J: TRBJ2-1
DNA: TGTGCCACCAGTGATACTAGCGGGAGCTTCTACAATGAGCAGTTCTTC
CDR3: CATSDTSGSFYNEQFF

size: few
D: -
V: TRBV27
J: TRBJ1-4
DNA: TGTGCCAGCAGTTCCTACAGGGAGACTCTTGAAAAACTGTTTTTT
CDR3: CASSSYRETLEKLFF